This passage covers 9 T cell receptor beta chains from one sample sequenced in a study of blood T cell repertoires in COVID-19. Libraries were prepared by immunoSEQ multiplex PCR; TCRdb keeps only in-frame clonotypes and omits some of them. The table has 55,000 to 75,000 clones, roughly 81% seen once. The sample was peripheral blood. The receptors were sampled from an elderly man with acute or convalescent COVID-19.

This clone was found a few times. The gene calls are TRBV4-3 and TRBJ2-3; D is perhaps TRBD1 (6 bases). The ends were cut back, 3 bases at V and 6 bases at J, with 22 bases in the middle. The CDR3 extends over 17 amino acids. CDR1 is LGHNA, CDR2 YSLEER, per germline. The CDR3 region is CASSHPSRNRARDTQYF. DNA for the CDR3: TGCGCCAGCAGCCACCCAAGCAGGAACAGGGCGAGGGATACGCAGTATTTT.

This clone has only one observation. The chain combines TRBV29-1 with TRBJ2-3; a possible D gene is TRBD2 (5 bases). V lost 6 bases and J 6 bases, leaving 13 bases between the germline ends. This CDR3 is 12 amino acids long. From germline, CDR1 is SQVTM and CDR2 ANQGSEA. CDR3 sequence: CSVRTLADTQYF. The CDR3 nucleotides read TGCAGCGTAAGGACTCTGGCGGATACGCAGTATTTT.

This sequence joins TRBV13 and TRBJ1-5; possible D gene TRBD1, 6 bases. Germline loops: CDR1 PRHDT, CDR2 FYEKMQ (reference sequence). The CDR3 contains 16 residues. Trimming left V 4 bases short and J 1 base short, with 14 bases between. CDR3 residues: CASSWGGRSSNQPQHF. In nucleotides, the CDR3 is TGTGCCAGCAGCTGGGGGGGCCGTTCGAGCAATCAGCCCCAGCATTTT.

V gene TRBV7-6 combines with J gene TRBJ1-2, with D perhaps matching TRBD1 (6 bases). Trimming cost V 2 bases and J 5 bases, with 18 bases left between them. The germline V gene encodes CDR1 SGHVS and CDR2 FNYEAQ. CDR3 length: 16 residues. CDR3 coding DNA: TGTGCCAGCAGCTTATCAGGGGCAGTGGCAGGATATGGCTACACCTTC. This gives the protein CASSLSGAVAGYGYTF.

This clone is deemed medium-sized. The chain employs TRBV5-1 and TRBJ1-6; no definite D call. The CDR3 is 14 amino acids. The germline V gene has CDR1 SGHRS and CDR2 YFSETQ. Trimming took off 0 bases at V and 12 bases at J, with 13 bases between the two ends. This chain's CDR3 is CASSLEGAGIPLHF. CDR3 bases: TGCGCCAGCAGCTTGGAAGGCGCGGGGATACCCCTCCACTTT.

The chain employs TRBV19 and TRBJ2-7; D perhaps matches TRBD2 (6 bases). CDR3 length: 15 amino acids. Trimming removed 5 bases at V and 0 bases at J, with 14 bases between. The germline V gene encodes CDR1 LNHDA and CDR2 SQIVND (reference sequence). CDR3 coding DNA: TGTGCCAGTAGTGACCGGGACTCCTACTCCTACGAGCAGTACTTC. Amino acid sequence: CASSDRDSYSYEQYF.

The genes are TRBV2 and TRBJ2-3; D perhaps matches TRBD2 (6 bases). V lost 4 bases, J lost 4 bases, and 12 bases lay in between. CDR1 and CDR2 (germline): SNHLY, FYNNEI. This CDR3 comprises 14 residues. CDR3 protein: CASSGPGTPDTQYF. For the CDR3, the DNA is TGTGCCAGCAGTGGCCCCGGGACTCCAGATACGCAGTATTTT. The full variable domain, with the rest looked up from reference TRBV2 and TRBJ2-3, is EPEVTQTPSHQVTQMGQEVILRCVPISNHLYFYWYRQILGQKVEFLVSFYNNEISEKSEIFDDQFSVERPDGSNFTLKIRSTKLEDSAMYFCASSGPGTPDTQYFGPGTRLTVL.

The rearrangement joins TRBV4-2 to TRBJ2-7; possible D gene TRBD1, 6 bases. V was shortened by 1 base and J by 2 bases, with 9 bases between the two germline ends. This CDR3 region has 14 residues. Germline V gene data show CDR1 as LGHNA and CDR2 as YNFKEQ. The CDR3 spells CASSQVGTTYEQYF. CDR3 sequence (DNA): TGTGCCAGCAGCCAAGTCGGGACAACCTACGAGCAGTACTTC.

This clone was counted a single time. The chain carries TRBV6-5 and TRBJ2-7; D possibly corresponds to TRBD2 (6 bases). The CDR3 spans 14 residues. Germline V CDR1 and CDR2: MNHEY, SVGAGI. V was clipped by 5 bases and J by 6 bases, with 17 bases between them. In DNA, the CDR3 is TGTGCCAGCAGTAAGGGGACTGGGTGGGGCGAGCAGTACTTC. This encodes CASSKGTGWGEQYF.